One T cell receptor (beta chain) is described in this entry. What it binds is not known. Other DNA sequences of this sample code for an identical CDR3. Germline V gives CDR1 SGHDT, CDR2 YYEEEE. Losses at the gene ends were 1 base for V and 6 bases for J; bases not matched to a gene: 2. This CDR3 is 13 amino acids long. The data belong to a study of cytomegalovirus exposure and HLA in healthy donors. Overall study results and limits: Most of the CMV-associated TCR beta chains (in a later analysis) appeared to be HLA-restricted. A later examination showed that TCR association rates differed by HLA locus, with DRB1 most and HLA-C fewest.

Primers for the PCR totalled 60 Vbeta and 13 Jbeta. Here immunoSEQ multiplex PCR was the method, and the copy in TCRdb shows in-frame clones only, minus some. This table holds about 96,000 clones, about four fifths found once. The chain uses TRBV5-6 and TRBJ1-2; 8 bases are a match to TRBD1. Sequenced input: PBMCs. The clonotype was recovered from a female donor in good health and CMV-seropositive. This CDR3 is CASSLQGADGYTF. CDR3 DNA: TGTGCCAGCAGCTTGCAGGGGGCGGATGGCTACACCTTC.